The rows below give T cell receptor beta chains drawn from one sample of a study of T cells in tuberculosis. Profiled with immunoSEQ multiplex PCR; TCRdb holds only in-frame clones, not every one. Of fewer than 35,000 clones in the sample, approximately 85% were seen once. Sequenced material: PBMCs, taken at tuberculosis diagnosis. Source of these receptors: an adult with tuberculosis. CDR3s include the opening cysteine and the closing phenylalanine or tryptophan. A D gene is named only where the DNA matches it firmly. Clone size is shown for a subset of rows, as once, few, many or a class of expanded clone.

j_call | v_call | d_call | clone_size | cdr3_aa | cdr3_nt
TRBJ1-4 | TRBV28 | NA | NA | CASSPTGRGKKLFF | TGTGCCAGCAGCCCAACAGGGAGGGGGAAAAAACTGTTTTTT
TRBJ2-3 | TRBV30 | NA | NA | CAWSVANTQYF | TGTGCCTGGAGTGTAGCCAATACGCAGTATTTT
TRBJ2-5 | TRBV28 | NA | NA | CASQGPRALGETQYF | TGTGCCAGTCAAGGTCCCAGGGCCCTCGGCGAGACCCAGTACTTC
TRBJ2-3 | TRBV5-6 | TRBD1 | NA | CASSGWDRGRVTDTQYF | TGTGCCAGCAGCGGGTGGGACAGGGGACGAGTCACAGATACGCAGTATTTT
TRBJ1-2 | TRBV6-5 | TRBD1 | NA | CASSYFRTGGGYGYTF | TGTGCCAGCAGTTACTTCCGGACAGGGGGAGGCTATGGCTACACCTTC
TRBJ2-1 | TRBV19 | TRBD2 | NA | CASSMWRRGGPKNEQFF | TGTGCCAGTAGTATGTGGAGGAGGGGAGGGCCTAAAAATGAGCAGTTCTTC
TRBJ1-1 | TRBV25-1 | TRBD1 | NA | CASSESGGYTEAFF | TGTGCCAGCAGTGAATCAGGGGGCTACACTGAAGCTTTCTTT
TRBJ2-1 | TRBV19 | NA | NA | CASALFNEQFF | TGTGCCAGTGCGTTGTTCAATGAGCAGTTCTTC
TRBJ1-2 | TRBV28 | NA | NA | CASTLGGPYGYTF | TGTGCCAGCACCCTAGGAGGCCCCTATGGCTACACCTTC
TRBJ2-7 | TRBV20-1 | NA | NA | CSANSDYEQYF | TGCAGTGCTAATAGCGACTACGAGCAGTACTTC
TRBJ2-1 | TRBV5-4 | TRBD2 | NA | CASSLGALAGNEQFF | TGTGCCAGCAGCTTGGGGGCTCTAGCGGGAAATGAGCAGTTCTTC
TRBJ1-1 | TRBV28 | TRBD1 | NA | CASTRTGPEAFF | TGTGCCAGCACTAGGACAGGCCCTGAAGCTTTCTTT
TRBJ2-1 | TRBV6-1 | NA | once | CASITRLHSYEQFF | TGTGCCAGCATAACTCGACTCCATTCTTATGAGCAGTTCTTC
TRBJ2-3 | TRBV6-5 | NA | NA | CASSYSRLNVDTQYF | TGTGCCAGCAGTTACTCTCGCCTAAACGTGGATACGCAGTATTTT
TRBJ2-3 | TRBV18 | NA | NA | CASSPTLTDTQYF | TGTGCCAGCTCACCAACTCTAACAGATACGCAGTATTTT
TRBJ1-1 | TRBV19 | NA | NA | CASSTRQWEAFF | TGTGCCAGTAGTACCCGACAGTGGGAAGCTTTCTTT
TRBJ1-2 | TRBV10-3 | TRBD1 | NA | CAISEPRTGPGYTF | TGTGCCATCAGTGAGCCTCGGACAGGCCCAGGCTACACCTTC
TRBJ2-7 | TRBV28 | TRBD2 | NA | CASSPRLAGLPYEQYF | TGTGCCAGCAGCCCCCGACTAGCGGGACTACCCTACGAGCAGTACTTC
TRBJ2-1 | TRBV7-2 | NA | NA | CASSSAGVNEQFF | TGTGCCAGCAGCTCCGCAGGGGTCAATGAGCAGTTCTTC
TRBJ2-7 | TRBV28 | TRBD2 | NA | CASRTLAGGLSISYEQYF | TGTGCCAGCAGGACTCTAGCGGGGGGCCTTTCGATCTCCTACGAGCAGTACTTC
TRBJ1-5 | TRBV19 | NA | NA | CASSIGGQPQHF | TGTGCCAGTAGTATAGGCGGTCAGCCCCAGCATTTT
TRBJ2-3 | TRBV12-5 | NA | NA | CASGLSATDTQYF | TGTGCTAGTGGTTTGAGTGCGACAGATACGCAGTATTTT
TRBJ2-2 | TRBV15 | NA | NA | CATSRGLQGRTGELFF | TGTGCCACCAGCAGGGGCCTACAGGGGAGGACCGGGGAGCTGTTTTTT
TRBJ1-4 | TRBV19 | NA | NA | CASSIRLEKLFF | TGTGCCAGTAGTATTCGACTTGAAAAACTGTTTTTT
TRBJ2-7 | TRBV4-1 | TRBD2 | NA | CASSRHGGSGRGSEQYF | TGCGCCAGCAGCCGGCATGGGGGGAGCGGGAGAGGAAGCGAGCAGTACTTC
TRBJ2-5 | TRBV9 | TRBD2 | NA | CASSPRFGGLAVQETQYF | TGTGCCAGCAGCCCGAGATTCGGGGGACTAGCGGTTCAAGAGACCCAGTACTTC
TRBJ2-2 | TRBV18 | NA | NA | CASSPLPKTGELFF | TGTGCCAGCTCACCTCTCCCTAAGACCGGGGAGCTGTTTTTT
TRBJ2-3 | TRBV25-1 | NA | NA | CASSGSTDTQYF | TGTGCCAGCAGTGGCAGTACAGATACGCAGTATTTT
TRBJ1-1 | TRBV14 | NA | NA | CASSQVGNRVNLMNTEAFF | TGTGCCAGCAGCCAAGTGGGTAACAGGGTGAATTTGATGAACACTGAAGCTTTCTTT
TRBJ2-5 | TRBV13 | NA | NA | CASSPPGSQETQYF | TGTGCCAGCAGCCCCCCTGGGAGCCAAGAGACCCAGTACTTC
TRBJ1-5 | TRBV12-5 | NA | NA | CASGLVWGGYSNQPQHF | TGTGCTAGTGGTTTGGTATGGGGGGGGTATAGCAATCAGCCCCAGCATTTT
TRBJ1-2 | TRBV20-1 | NA | NA | CSSDSYGYTF | TGCAGTTCTGACAGCTATGGCTACACCTTC
TRBJ2-1 | TRBV6-5 | TRBD2 | NA | CASTISGLHYNEQFF | TGTGCCAGCACCATTAGCGGGCTACATTACAATGAGCAGTTCTTC
TRBJ2-2 | TRBV2 | TRBD2 | NA | CASRTLADTGELFF | TGTGCCAGCAGGACACTAGCGGACACCGGGGAGCTGTTTTTT
TRBJ1-3 | TRBV6-1 | NA | NA | CASSVMVSSGNTIYF | TGTGCCAGCAGTGTTATGGTTAGCTCTGGAAACACCATATATTTT
TRBJ2-7 | TRBV19 | NA | NA | CASSGYGHLSEQYF | TGTGCCAGTAGCGGGTACGGCCATCTTTCCGAGCAGTACTTC
TRBJ1-1 | TRBV11-2 | NA | NA | CASSSRRGSEAFF | TGTGCCAGCAGTTCTAGGAGGGGCAGTGAAGCTTTCTTT
TRBJ2-1 | TRBV6-4 | NA | NA | CASSDQAGEGNEQFF | TGTGCCAGCAGTGACCAAGCAGGGGAGGGGAATGAGCAGTTCTTC
TRBJ2-2 | TRBV19 | TRBD1 | NA | CASTASPGQGSSGELFF | TGTGCCAGTACCGCTTCGCCGGGACAGGGAAGTAGCGGGGAGCTGTTTTTT
TRBJ1-3 | TRBV5-1 | TRBD1 | NA | CASSATGGENTIYF | TGCGCCAGCAGCGCGACAGGGGGCGAAAACACCATATATTTT
TRBJ2-1 | TRBV18 | NA | NA | CASSLRAISGSYNEQFF | TGTGCCAGCTCGCTCCGGGCCATTTCGGGATCCTACAATGAGCAGTTCTTC
TRBJ2-2 | TRBV28 | TRBD2 | NA | CASSSSGTSGSGKLFF | TGTGCCAGCAGTTCCTCCGGGACTAGCGGGTCCGGGAAGCTGTTTTTT
TRBJ2-7 | TRBV4-1 | NA | few | CASGGFYEQYF | TGCGCCAGCGGCGGATTCTACGAGCAGTACTTC
TRBJ2-3 | TRBV5-1 | TRBD1 | few | CASSLGGGGDTQYF | TGCGCCAGCAGCTTGGGAGGGGGCGGGGATACGCAGTATTTT
TRBJ1-1 | TRBV2 | NA | NA | CASSEWGYAGTEAFF | TGTGCCAGCAGTGAATGGGGCTACGCAGGCACTGAAGCTTTCTTT
TRBJ1-1 | TRBV18 | TRBD1 | once | CASSPGTGVTEAFF | TGTGCCAGCTCACCTGGGACAGGGGTCACTGAAGCTTTCTTT
TRBJ1-2 | TRBV28 | NA | NA | CASSSTGITNYGYTF | TGTGCCAGCAGCTCCACAGGGATCACTAACTATGGCTACACCTTC